The source of this T cell receptor (beta chain) is a study of T cell repertoires in cytomegalovirus infection. Across the whole study: Public TCR beta signatures marked donors with CMV infection and the matching HLA. Study-wide points: It was HLA-C-restricted CMV-specific TCR beta clonotypes that dominated the response ex vivo. Of the TCR beta families, the public ones yielded a cumulative frequency that identified carriers of CMV plus the relevant HLA.

There are a few counts of this clonotype. The antigen is undetermined. MiXCR was run by TCRdb on the reads, yielding one entry per CDR3 protein. The sample lists around 340,000 distinct CDR3 sequences, just under 30% occurring once. The clonotype comes from a human donor in good health (CMV status not recorded). Some clones in this sample may be carry-over from other donors' samples. The specimen comprised cultured PBMCs, sampled from culture after CMV antigen stimulation.

The CDR3 is CASSHVRGSYNEQFF. In DNA, the CDR3 is TGTGCCAGCAGCCACGTTCGGGGTTCCTACAATGAGCAGTTCTTC. The chain couples TRBV7-6 to TRBJ2-1; perhaps TRBD2 as D (5 bases). V gave up 5 bases and J gave up 1 base, with 12 bases separating them. The CDR3 has 15 residues. Germline V gene lookup returns CDR1 SGHVS and CDR2 FNYEAQ.